The source of this T cell receptor (beta chain) is a study of radiotherapy plus CTLA-4 blockade in lung cancer. Assay: immunoSEQ multiplex PCR; the TCRdb copy retains only in-frame clones and omits some. The sample yields almost 55,000 clones, 65% to 85% seen once. On this clone itself: Its specificity is not known.

General study findings and limits: Tumor-origin TCR clones grew in blood after radiotherapy plus ipilimumab. Increased serum interferon-beta after radiation also reportedly predicted response strongly.

The origin of this receptor is a human donor with non-small cell lung cancer who had a partial response to radiotherapy plus ipilimumab. Specimen: peripheral blood, collected from a patient treated with radiotherapy plus ipilimumab.

In DNA form, the CDR3 reads TGTGCCAGCAGCTCAGGACTAGCGGGGGGAGTCCCCTACGAGCAGTACTTC. This sequence encodes CASSSGLAGGVPYEQYF. J is TRBJ2-7 and V is TRBV7-8; 14 bases line up with TRBD2. The V segment lost 4 bases and the J segment 2 bases; nucleotides outside the gene matches: 7. CDR1 and CDR2 from the germline V gene are SGHVS and FQNEAQ. The CDR3 extends over 17 amino acids.